These T cell receptor beta chains were read from a single sample in a study of cytomegalovirus exposure and HLA in healthy donors. Clones were read by immunoSEQ multiplex PCR, and TCRdb kept only the in-frame ones, dropping some. This table holds around 150,000 clones, approximately 77% found once. Input material: PBMCs. These receptors all come from a young man in good health and CMV-seronegative. CDR3s include the opening cysteine and the closing phenylalanine or tryptophan. A D gene is named only where the DNA matches it firmly. Some rows mark clone size as missing; the rest say once, few, many or name a class of expanded clone.

v_call	clone_size	d_call	j_call	cdr3_nt	cdr3_aa
TRBV5-1	-	TRBD2	TRBJ2-5	TGCGCCAGCAGCTGGGGGTTCGGGCGGGAGCAAGAGACCCAGTACTTC	CASSWGFGREQETQYF
TRBV9	few	-	TRBJ2-5	TGTGCCAGCAGCGTACAACAGGGTAGAGAGACCCAGTACTTC	CASSVQQGRETQYF
TRBV4-1	-	-	TRBJ1-5	TGCGCCAGCAGCCAAGGGTTCACTTCACGAAATCAGCCCCAGCATTTT	CASSQGFTSRNQPQHF
TRBV15	-	TRBD2	TRBJ2-7	TGTGCCACCAGCATCAAAGGAGCGGGAGACGGTCCCTCCTACGAGCAGTACTTC	CATSIKGAGDGPSYEQYF
TRBV7-8	few	-	TRBJ2-3	TGTGCCAGCAGCTTAGTAGGGGTGGCGCAGTATTTT	CASSLVGVAQYF
TRBV5-1	-	-	TRBJ2-2	TGCGCCAGCAGCCCCCGTAGCCGGGGAGATACCGGGGAGCTGTTTTTT	CASSPRSRGDTGELFF
TRBV19	once	TRBD1	TRBJ1-1	TGTGCCAGTAGAAAGGGACAGGGGGCCGGTGAAGCTTTCTTT	CASRKGQGAGEAFF
TRBV6-5	-	-	TRBJ2-3	TGTGCCAGCAGTTACTCATACAGGGTAGGGGATACGCAGTATTTT	CASSYSYRVGDTQYF
TRBV11-3	-	-	TRBJ1-1	TGTGCCAGCAGTTCAGAGGACGGGAAAGCTTTCTTT	CASSSEDGKAFF
TRBV5-1	-	TRBD1	TRBJ1-2	TGCGCCAGCAGCTTTACCGGGACAGGGAATGGCTACACCTTC	CASSFTGTGNGYTF
TRBV2	-	TRBD2	TRBJ2-3	TGTGCCAGCAGTCCGCTAGCGGGGGTTCTTCTGACGGATACGCAGTATTTT	CASSPLAGVLLTDTQYF
TRBV20-1	-	-	TRBJ2-7	TGCAGTGCGAGCGGAAGGTACGAGCAGTACTTC	CSASGRYEQYF
TRBV10-3	once	TRBD1	TRBJ2-1	TGTGCCATCAGTGAGCCTAGACCGGGACAGGGGTACAATGAGCAGTTCTTC	CAISEPRPGQGYNEQFF
TRBV6-1	-	TRBD1	TRBJ2-1	TGTGCCAGCAGTGGGACAGGCAATGAGCAGTTCTTC	CASSGTGNEQFF
TRBV5-1	-	TRBD1	TRBJ2-1	TGCGCCAGCAGCTACCCTCGGGGACAGAGTCTTTACAATGAGCAGTTCTTC	CASSYPRGQSLYNEQFF
TRBV9	-	TRBD2	TRBJ2-3	TGTGCCAGCAACAAAGCGGGAGGGGGGGCCACAGATACGCAGTATTTT	CASNKAGGGATDTQYF
TRBV11-2	-	TRBD2	TRBJ2-1	TGTGCCAGCAGCTTAGTCAGTTTAGCGACTAGCGGTTCCTACAATGAGCAGTTCTTC	CASSLVSLATSGSYNEQFF
TRBV9	-	-	TRBJ2-1	TGTGCCAGCAGCCCACTACTAGGCGGCAGTGATGAGCAGTTCTTC	CASSPLLGGSDEQFF
TRBV23-1	-	TRBD1	TRBJ2-2	TGCGCCAGCAGTCAATCGGGGACAGCTACCGGGGAGCTGTTTTTT	CASSQSGTATGELFF
TRBV19	once	-	TRBJ2-1	TGTGCCAGTAGTATGAGCCCGGGAAGAATCTCCTACAATGAGCAGTTCTTC	CASSMSPGRISYNEQFF
TRBV28	few	TRBD1	TRBJ2-7	TGTGCCAGCAGTTTGGTTGGACAGGGCCACGAGCAGTACTTC	CASSLVGQGHEQYF
TRBV30	-	-	TRBJ2-3	TGTGCCTGGAGAGTAGGACAAGCGACAGATACGCAGTATTTT	CAWRVGQATDTQYF
TRBV10-1	-	-	TRBJ2-3	TGCGCCAGCAGTGATGGACTTAGCACAGATACGCAGTATTTT	CASSDGLSTDTQYF
TRBV9	-	TRBD2	TRBJ2-5	TGTGCCAGCAGCTACGGCGGGAGGGGTCAAGAGACCCAGTACTTC	CASSYGGRGQETQYF
TRBV5-1	-	-	TRBJ1-3	TGCGCCAGCAGCTTGGCGGGGTTTGGAAACACCATATATTTT	CASSLAGFGNTIYF
TRBV9	-	TRBD1	TRBJ1-4	TGTGCCAGCAGTGTACAGGGGTGGGATGAAAAACTGTTTTTT	CASSVQGWDEKLFF
TRBV30	-	-	TRBJ1-1	TGTGCCTGGGTGCAGGGGATGAGGCCTGAAGCTTTCTTT	CAWVQGMRPEAFF